The subject of this entry is one T cell receptor beta chain. Its recognized antigen is unknown. It has no much larger one-base neighbor in the sample; base qualities were not kept. This sample is drawn from a study of cytomegalovirus exposure and HLA in healthy donors (dated by TCRdb to 2015 to 2018). Context from the whole study: According to an earlier analysis of 587 of the donors, about 179 million T cells yielded roughly 110 million unique TCR beta sequences and approximately 300 Gb of sequence data. Of the 300 to 450 genotyped donors, 65% to 90% fell in the genetic ancestry cluster associated with self-reported Caucasian donors. Genome-wide SNP genotypes for about 55% of the roughly 670 donors were used in a later genetic analysis, which treated that subset as a discovery cohort. Four to six DR-DQ haplotypes were handled as single units for association and clustering, since linkage in the cohort was strong. Alongside the repertoire data, information on donor age, sex, ethnicity and CMV serostatus was compiled. The study combined high-throughput TCR immunosequencing, statistical association of individual TCRs with disease status, and machine learning to predict cytomegalovirus infection status. Every repertoire in the discovery cohort had been generated on one and the same sequencing platform. The study aimed to test whether cataloging public T cell receptors could reveal signatures of past pathogen exposure. Around 320 gigabases of sequencing data and approximately 85 million unique TCR sequences were included in an early release covering roughly 600 HLA-typed donors. The study profiled the T cell repertoires of 666 subjects by immunosequencing and related them to cytomegalovirus serostatus. A later analysis re-examined previously published TCR beta repertoires from over 500 donors and added high-resolution HLA genotyping to investigate patterns of TCR occurrence. Both class I and class II loci were covered by HLA typing, at four-digit resolution. Along with the roughly 700-subject first cohort, a separate validation cohort of 120 different subjects was used. In an earlier analysis of about 590 of the donors, high-throughput TCR beta sequencing was used to judge whether each TCR beta V gene segment behaved as functional or pseudogenic. Typing coverage differed by locus: A, B, C, DRB1 and DQB1 were typed in roughly 629-630 donors, DQA1 in 522, DPA1 in roughly 590, and DPB1 in approximately 450. The later analysis used no new phenotypic data to find candidate immune exposures, relying instead on TCR beta sequences and their occurrence across donors. Among a few hundred genotyped donors of the cohort, an average of around 240,000 unique TCR beta nucleotide sequences were sequenced per donor, 15% to 20% of them non-productive. Broader findings and caveats from the paper: Because HLA typing was unavailable for some donors at each locus, only the typed subset was used in association tests. CMV serostatus was the only immune exposure information available for the cohort. A further reported finding was that TCR beta sequences accurately predicted the HLA-A and HLA-B alleles for most subjects in the first cohort. The cohort was sequenced for TCR beta chains only, and without alpha or paired-chain data the features that could be detected were limited. Presence/absence analyses assumed roughly uniform sequencing depth across donors, an assumption that may not hold. Several of the top co-occurrence clusters appeared to be linked to parvovirus B19, influenza, CMV and Epstein-Barr virus, according to a later analysis. The earlier analysis of approximately 560 of the donors excluded about 16 rarely observed V segments, including chromosome 9 orphons, because counts were too low. In an earlier analysis of some 550 of the donors, most TCR beta V segments were observed in productive rearrangements about 90% or about 30% of the time, broadly matching IMGT annotations. Some IMGT-functional V segments, including TRBV6-2 and TRBV6-3, could not be told apart with the 87-base-pair reads, so those segments were excluded. The study gave a list of 150 to 200 TCR beta chains associated with cytomegalovirus. Linkage disequilibrium might explain the correlated functional status among segregating V segments, but an unknown experimental factor could not be ruled out. Specific HLA alleles were associated with more than 15,000 TCR beta sequences at a false discovery rate of 0.05 in a later analysis. Most CMV-associated TCR beta chains appeared to be HLA-restricted in a later analysis, and the HLA associations seemed to be driven largely by CMV exposure. In a later genetic analysis, a missense DCLRE1C variant was associated with V-gene and J-gene trimming of TCR beta chains, and the association was replicated in an independent cohort. The classifier was reported to diagnose cytomegalovirus status with high specificity and sensitivity in both the original and validation cohorts. A later genetic analysis reported fewer N-insertions in productive TCRs among donors in an Asian-associated ancestry cluster than the 666-donor mean. In a later analysis, HLA-associated TCR beta chains were found to be more clonally expanded and to have lower generation probabilities than equally common non-associated chains. In vitro tests confirmed that a few of the cytomegalovirus-associated TCR beta chains recognize cytomegalovirus antigens. In a later analysis, TCR association rates were found to vary across HLA loci, with the most associated TCRs seen for DRB1 alleles and the fewest for HLA-C alleles. Most TCR sequences were seen in very few donors, while some public TCRs were found in many individuals. The sequencing pipeline was judged likely to have produced a cluster of highly shared sequence variants as a technical artifact. When HLA alleles, especially DR and DQ, strongly co-occurred, attributing TCR associations to individual alleles was difficult. The authors suggested that the approach could potentially be extended to other disease states and immunological phenotypes.

The CDR1 and CDR2 encoded by the germline V gene (reference sequence) are MNHEY and SMNVEV. V trim: 10 bases; J trim: 5 bases; unmatched bases: 19. From the cysteine through the phenylalanine, the CDR3 covers 17 amino acids. The retained sequence is limited to the CDR3, 51 bases, with the frame set at the first base. In total, fewer than 750 healthy bone marrow donors made up the cohort. At the time of sampling, every cohort member was nominally healthy, though immune exposures that went unrecorded were likely present. The donor tested CMV seropositive and was one of the 289 seropositive cohort members. Each donor provided a peripheral blood sample, and peripheral blood mononuclear cells were used for TCR beta sequencing. The Qiagen DNeasy Blood Extraction Kit was used to extract genomic DNA from the blood cell samples. Libraries were made using the immunoSEQ multiplex PCR assay. A mixture of 60 forward primers for TCR Vbeta segments and 13 reverse primers for TCR Jbeta segments was used in the multiplex PCR. The CDR3 region of rearranged TCR beta genes was amplified from genomic DNA with a multiplex PCR assay. On the Illumina HiSeq System, the amplified TCR beta libraries were sequenced as 87-base-pair reads. The authors' analysis ran thus. A later analysis counted tens of millions of unique TCR beta chains across the 670 or so repertoires, and some 11 million of these chains were shared by at least two donors. Raw reads were error-corrected and collapsed into unique sequences with a nearest-neighbor algorithm that merged closely related sequences to remove PCR and sequencing errors. CDR3 sequences were aligned to IMGT reference sequences to assign V, D and J gene segments. For a sequence to be retained, at least a six-nucleotide match to both a V gene segment and a J gene segment was required. Rearrangements were classified as productive when the CDR3 lacked stop codons and remained in frame with V and J, and all other rearrangements were classified as non-productive. CDR3 was defined by IMGT convention, running from the second conserved V-encoded cysteine to the conserved J-encoded phenylalanine. In an earlier analysis of approximately 500 of the donors, sequences lacking an unambiguous match to a single V gene segment were excluded. In an earlier analysis of approximately 500 of the donors, a V segment was called functional when productive rearrangements were above 56.7%, and segregating when the standard deviation between donors exceeded 5%. A statistical classification framework was built to diagnose cytomegalovirus status from the catalog of TCR beta chain sequences. V and J gene assignment, in a later analysis, came from comparing TCR nucleotide sequences with IMGT/GENE-DB human TR gene sequences. In a later analysis, CDR3 sequences and most-parsimonious VDJ recombination scenarios were assigned using the TCRdist pipeline. A later analysis defined each TCR beta chain by its CDR3 amino acid sequence plus V-gene family, and excluded reads lacking a unique V-gene family. A later analysis removed nearly 600 highly shared, low-generation-probability nucleotide sequences to deal with suspected cross-contamination and a sequencing artifact. In a later analysis, a clonal expansion index was calculated for each public chain from normalized within-repertoire ranks of inferred template counts. Generation probabilities in a later analysis came from a VDJ recombination model fitted to out-of-frame rearrangements, and those results were checked against IGoR. Hypergeometric tests were used in a later analysis to score TCR-TCR, TCR-HLA and TCR-CMV co-occurrence, with a repertoire-size bias correction applied to the TCR pairs. A later analysis estimated false discovery rates by permuting HLA or CMV assignments 20 times. In a later analysis, co-occurring TCRs were grouped with DBSCAN, and TCRdist sequence similarity was added when clustering was performed within HLA-allele-positive subsets. Repertoires with fewer than 30,000 or more than 120,000 public chains were left out of co-occurrence clustering, as were several repertoires with anomalous nucleotide sharing. TCRdb holds this immuneACCESS table with in-frame rearrangements only. Some clones are missing; in checked studies, unresolved V genes explain under half, and the rest has no known cause. The DNA gave D and trimming, while V, J and clone size come from that table. For this sample there are around 190,000 clones; about 77% appear just once. Under 5% of the sample belongs to the ten largest clones.

Recombination connected TRBV27 to TRBJ2-5; the central 10 bases match TRBD2. Sequenced: PBMCs. This clonotype originated in a man in his thirties or forties in good health and CMV-seropositive. The DNA sequence follows: TGTGCCACCCGCTCATCCATAGCGGGGGGCCCTTTGGAGACCCAGTACTTC. This translates into CATRSSIAGGPLETQYF.